This record covers a single T cell receptor (beta chain). Its matching antigen is unknown. The CDR3 covers 13 residues. V lost 4 bases, J lost 5 bases, and 8 bases stayed unmatched. CDR1 is GTSNPN, CDR2 SVGIG, per germline (reference sequence). Noted time point: peripheral blood 6 weeks after treatment start. Patients had urothelial carcinoma that was locally advanced or metastatic. This record comes from a study of PD-L1 blockade in urothelial cancer. Study context: Blood underwent analysis 3 weeks (second dose) and 6 weeks after treatment began. The study recovered a median of around 140,000 T cells per blood sample.

Sequenced by immunoSEQ multiplex PCR; TCRdb stores in-frame clones only, minus some. The top ten clones hold around 10% of a sample with more than 60,000 clones, almost 90% of them seen once. Study-wide points: For durable-benefit patients, tumor-associated blood clones expanded more at 3 weeks.

This chain connects TRBV30 to TRBJ2-7; 7 bases are shared with TRBD1. The TCR comes from a man aged 55 to 70 with urothelial cancer. This material consisted of PBMCs, taken around atezolizumab (anti-PD-L1) treatment. CDR3 coding DNA: TGTGCCTGGACGGGACAGTCCCCCCACGAGCAGTACTTC. Translating it yields CAWTGQSPHEQYF. Full variable domain (remainder filled in from reference TRBV30 and TRBJ2-7): SQTIHQWPATLVQPVGSPLSLECTVEGTSNPNLYWYRQAAGRGLQLLFYSVGIGQISSEVPQNLSASRPQDRQFILSSKKLLLSDSGFYLCAWTGQSPHEQYFGPGTRLTVT.